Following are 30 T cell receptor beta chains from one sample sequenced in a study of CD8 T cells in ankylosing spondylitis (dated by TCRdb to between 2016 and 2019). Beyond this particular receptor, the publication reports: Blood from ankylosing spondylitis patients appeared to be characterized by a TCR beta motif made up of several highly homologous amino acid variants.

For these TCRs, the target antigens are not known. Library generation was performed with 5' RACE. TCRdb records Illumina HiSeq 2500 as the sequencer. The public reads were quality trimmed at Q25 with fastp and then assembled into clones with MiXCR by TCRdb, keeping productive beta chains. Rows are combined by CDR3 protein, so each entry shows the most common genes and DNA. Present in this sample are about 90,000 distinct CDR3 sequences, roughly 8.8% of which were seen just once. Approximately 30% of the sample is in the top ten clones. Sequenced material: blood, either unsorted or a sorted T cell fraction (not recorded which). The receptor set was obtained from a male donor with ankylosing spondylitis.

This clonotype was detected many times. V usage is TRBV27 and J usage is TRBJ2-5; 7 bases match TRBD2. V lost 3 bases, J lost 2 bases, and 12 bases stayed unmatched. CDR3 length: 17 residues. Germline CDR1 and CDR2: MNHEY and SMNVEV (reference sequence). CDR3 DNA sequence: TGTGCCAGCAGTTTCGGGGCTACTAGCGCACTACAAGAGACCCAGTACTTC. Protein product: CASSFGATSALQETQYF.

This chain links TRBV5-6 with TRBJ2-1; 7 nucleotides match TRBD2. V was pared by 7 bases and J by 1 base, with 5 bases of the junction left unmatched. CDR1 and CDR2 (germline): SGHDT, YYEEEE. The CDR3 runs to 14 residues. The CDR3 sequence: CASAGRGSYNEQFF. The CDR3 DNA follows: TGTGCCAGCGCTGGGAGGGGATCCTACAATGAGCAGTTCTTC.

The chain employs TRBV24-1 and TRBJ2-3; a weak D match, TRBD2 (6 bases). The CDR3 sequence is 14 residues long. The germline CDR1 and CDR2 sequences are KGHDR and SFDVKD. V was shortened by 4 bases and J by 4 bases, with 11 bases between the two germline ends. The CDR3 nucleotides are TGTGCCACCAGTGACGCGGGGACCTCAGATACGCAGTATTTT. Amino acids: CATSDAGTSDTQYF.

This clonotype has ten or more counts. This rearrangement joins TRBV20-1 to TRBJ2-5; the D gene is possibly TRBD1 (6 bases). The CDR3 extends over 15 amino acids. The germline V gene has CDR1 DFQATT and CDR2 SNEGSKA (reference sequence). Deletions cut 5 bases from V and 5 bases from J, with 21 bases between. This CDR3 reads CSAETSDSLVETQYF. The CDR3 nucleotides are TGCAGTGCTGAAACCTCGGACAGCCTGGTCGAGACCCAGTACTTC.

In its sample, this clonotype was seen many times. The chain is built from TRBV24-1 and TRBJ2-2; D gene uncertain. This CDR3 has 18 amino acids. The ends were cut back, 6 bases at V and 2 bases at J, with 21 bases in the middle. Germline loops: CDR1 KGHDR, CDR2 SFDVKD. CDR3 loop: CATSPFGQDLSNTGELFF. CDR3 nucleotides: TGTGCCACCAGTCCCTTTGGGCAGGACCTTTCTAACACCGGGGAGCTGTTTTTT.

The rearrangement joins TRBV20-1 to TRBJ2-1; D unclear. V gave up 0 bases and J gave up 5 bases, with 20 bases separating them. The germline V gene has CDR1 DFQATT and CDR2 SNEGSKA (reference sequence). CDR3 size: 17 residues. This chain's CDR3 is CSARDLAYGSNNNEQFF. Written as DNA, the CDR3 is TGCAGTGCTAGAGATTTGGCATACGGCAGCAACAACAATGAGCAGTTCTTC.

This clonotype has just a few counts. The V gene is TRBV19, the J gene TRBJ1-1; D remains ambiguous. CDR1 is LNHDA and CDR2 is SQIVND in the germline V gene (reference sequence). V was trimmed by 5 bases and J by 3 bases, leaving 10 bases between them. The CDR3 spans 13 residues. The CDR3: CASSSGVYTEAFF. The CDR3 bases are TGTGCCAGTAGTTCCGGGGTCTACACTGAAGCTTTCTTT. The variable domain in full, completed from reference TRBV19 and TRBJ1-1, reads DGGITQSPKYLFRKEGQNVTLSCEQNLNHDAMYWYRQDPGQGLRLIYYSQIVNDFQKGDIAEGYSVSREKKESFPLTVTSAQKNPTAFYLCASSSGVYTEAFFGQGTRLTVV.

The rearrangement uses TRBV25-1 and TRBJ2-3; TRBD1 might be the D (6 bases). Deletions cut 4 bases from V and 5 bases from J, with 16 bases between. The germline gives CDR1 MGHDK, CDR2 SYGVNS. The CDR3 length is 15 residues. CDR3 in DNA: TGTGCCAGCAGTGCCCAGGGGTTGAGTGAAGATACGCAGTATTTT. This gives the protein CASSAQGLSEDTQYF.

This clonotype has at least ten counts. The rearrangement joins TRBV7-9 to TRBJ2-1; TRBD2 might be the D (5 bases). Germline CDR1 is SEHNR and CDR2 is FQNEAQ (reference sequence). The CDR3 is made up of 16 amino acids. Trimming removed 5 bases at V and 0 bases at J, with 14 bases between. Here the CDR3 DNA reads TGTGCCAGCAGCCCCCCGGCGGGTAGCTCCTACAATGAGCAGTTCTTC. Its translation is CASSPPAGSSYNEQFF.

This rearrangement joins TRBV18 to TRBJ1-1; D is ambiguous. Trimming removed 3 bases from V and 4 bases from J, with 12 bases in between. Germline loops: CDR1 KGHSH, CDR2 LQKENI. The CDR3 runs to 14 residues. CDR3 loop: CASSPVFPPTEAFF. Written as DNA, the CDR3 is TGTGCCAGCTCACCCGTATTCCCCCCCACTGAAGCTTTCTTT.

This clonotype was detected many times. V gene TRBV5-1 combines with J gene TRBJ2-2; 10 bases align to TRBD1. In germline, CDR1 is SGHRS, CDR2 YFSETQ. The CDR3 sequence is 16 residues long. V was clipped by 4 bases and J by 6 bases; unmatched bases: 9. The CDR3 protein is CASSQGDRGSPGELFF. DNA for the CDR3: TGCGCCAGCAGCCAGGGGGACAGGGGCAGTCCCGGGGAGCTGTTTTTT. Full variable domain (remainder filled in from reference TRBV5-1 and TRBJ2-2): KAGVTQTPRYLIKTRGQQVTLSCSPISGHRSVSWYQQTPGQGLQFLFEYFSETQRNKGNFPGRFSGRQFSNSRSEMNVSTLELGDSALYLCASSQGDRGSPGELFFGEGSRLTVL.

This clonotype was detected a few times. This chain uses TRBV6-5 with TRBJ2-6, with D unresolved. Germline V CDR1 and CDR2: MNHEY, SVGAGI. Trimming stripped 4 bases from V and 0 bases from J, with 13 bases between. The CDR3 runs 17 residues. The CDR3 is CASSSPTKTSGANVLTF. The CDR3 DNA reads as TGTGCCAGCAGTTCCCCTACCAAGACCTCTGGGGCCAACGTCCTGACTTTC.

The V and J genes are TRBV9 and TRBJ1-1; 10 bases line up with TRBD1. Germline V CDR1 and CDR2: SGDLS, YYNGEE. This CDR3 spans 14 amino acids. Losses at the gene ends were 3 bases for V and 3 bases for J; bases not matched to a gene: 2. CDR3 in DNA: TGTGCCAGCAGCGCCGGACAGGGGGACACTGAAGCTTTCTTT. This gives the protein CASSAGQGDTEAFF.

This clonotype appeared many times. CDR3 protein: CASSVGIQPTSQETQYF. In nucleotides, the CDR3 is TGTGCCAGCAGCGTAGGGATTCAACCGACTAGCCAAGAGACCCAGTACTTC. The rearrangement uses TRBV9 and TRBJ2-5, with TRBD2 as a possible D gene (6 bases). Trimming took off 0 bases at V and 1 base at J, with 16 bases between the two ends. Germline loops: CDR1 SGDLS, CDR2 YYNGEE. This CDR3 spans 17 amino acids.

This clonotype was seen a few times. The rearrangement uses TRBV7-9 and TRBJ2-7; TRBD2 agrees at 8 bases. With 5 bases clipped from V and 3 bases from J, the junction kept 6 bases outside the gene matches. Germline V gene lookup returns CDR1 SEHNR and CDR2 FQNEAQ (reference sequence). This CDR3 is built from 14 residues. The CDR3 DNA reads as TGTGCCAGCAGCGATAGCGGGACGAGCTACGAGCAGTACTTC. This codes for CASSDSGTSYEQYF.

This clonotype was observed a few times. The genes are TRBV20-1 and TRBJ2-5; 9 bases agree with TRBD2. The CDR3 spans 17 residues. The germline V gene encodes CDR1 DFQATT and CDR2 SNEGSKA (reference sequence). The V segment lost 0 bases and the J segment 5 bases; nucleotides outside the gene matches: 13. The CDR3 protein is CSAREWTSDLRGETQYF. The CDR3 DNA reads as TGCAGTGCTAGAGAATGGACTAGCGATCTCAGAGGGGAGACCCAGTACTTC.

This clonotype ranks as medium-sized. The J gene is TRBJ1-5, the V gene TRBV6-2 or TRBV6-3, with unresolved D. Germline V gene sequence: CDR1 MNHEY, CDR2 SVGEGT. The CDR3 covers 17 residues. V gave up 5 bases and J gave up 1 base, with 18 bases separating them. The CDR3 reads CASSTIYWAPSNQPQHF. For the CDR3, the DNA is TGTGCCAGCAGTACCATCTATTGGGCCCCAAGCAATCAGCCCCAGCATTTT.

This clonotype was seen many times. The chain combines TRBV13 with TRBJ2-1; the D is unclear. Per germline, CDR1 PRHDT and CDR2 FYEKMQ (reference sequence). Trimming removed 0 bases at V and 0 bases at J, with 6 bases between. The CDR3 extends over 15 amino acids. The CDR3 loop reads CASSLGQSSYNEQFF. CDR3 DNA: TGTGCCAGCAGCTTAGGACAGAGCTCCTACAATGAGCAGTTCTTC. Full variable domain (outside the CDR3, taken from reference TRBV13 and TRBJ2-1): AAGVIQSPRHLIKEKRETATLKCYPIPRHDTVYWYQQGPGQDPQFLISFYEKMQSDKGSIPDRFSAQQFSDYHSELNMSSLELGDSALYFCASSLGQSSYNEQFFGPGTRLTVL.

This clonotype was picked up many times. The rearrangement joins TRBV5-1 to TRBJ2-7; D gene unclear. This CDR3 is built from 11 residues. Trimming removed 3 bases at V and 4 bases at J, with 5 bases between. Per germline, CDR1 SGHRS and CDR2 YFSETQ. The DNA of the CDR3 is TGCGCCAGCAGCTCGGGTTACGAGCAGTACTTC. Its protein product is CASSSGYEQYF.

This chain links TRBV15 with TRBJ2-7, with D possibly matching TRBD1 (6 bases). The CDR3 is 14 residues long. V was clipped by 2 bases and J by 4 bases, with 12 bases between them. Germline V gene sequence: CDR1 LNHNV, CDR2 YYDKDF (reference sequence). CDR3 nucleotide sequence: TGTGCCACCAGCAGACCAGGGGATCCTTACGAGCAGTACGTC. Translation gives CATSRPGDPYEQYV.

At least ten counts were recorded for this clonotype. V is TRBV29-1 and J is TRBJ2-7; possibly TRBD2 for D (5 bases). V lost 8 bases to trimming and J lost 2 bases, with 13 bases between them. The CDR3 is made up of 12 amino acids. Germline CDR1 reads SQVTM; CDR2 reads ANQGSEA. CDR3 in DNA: TGCAGCTATAAGGGAGAGCCCTACGAGCAGTACTTC. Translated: CSYKGEPYEQYF.

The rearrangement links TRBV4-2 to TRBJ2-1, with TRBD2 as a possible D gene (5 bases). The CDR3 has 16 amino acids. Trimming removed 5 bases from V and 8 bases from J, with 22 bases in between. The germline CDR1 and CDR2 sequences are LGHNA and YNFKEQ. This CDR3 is CASSGSGLSVGDEQFF. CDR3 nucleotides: TGTGCCAGCAGCGGGAGTGGACTGTCCGTCGGGGATGAGCAGTTCTTC.

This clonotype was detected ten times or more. The CDR3 DNA sequence: TGTGCCAGCAGTTTCAATCCGAACTCCTACAATGAGCAGTTCTTC. The encoded protein is CASSFNPNSYNEQFF. The chain couples TRBV27 to TRBJ2-1; D is unresolved. The germline CDR1 and CDR2 sequences are MNHEY and SMNVEV (reference sequence). This CDR3 is built from 15 residues. The V end lost 3 bases, the J end lost 0 bases, and 9 bases lay between the germline ends.

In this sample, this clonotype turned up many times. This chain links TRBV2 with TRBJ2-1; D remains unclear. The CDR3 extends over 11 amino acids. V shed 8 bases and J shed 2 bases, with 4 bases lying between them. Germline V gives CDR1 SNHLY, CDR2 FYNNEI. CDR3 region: CASLTYNEQFF. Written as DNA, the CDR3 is TGTGCCAGCCTGACCTACAATGAGCAGTTCTTC.

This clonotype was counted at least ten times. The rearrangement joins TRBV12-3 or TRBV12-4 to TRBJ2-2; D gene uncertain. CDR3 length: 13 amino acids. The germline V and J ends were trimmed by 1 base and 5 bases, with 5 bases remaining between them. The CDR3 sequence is CASSLGGTGELFF. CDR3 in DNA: TGTGCCAGCAGTTTAGGGGGAACCGGGGAGCTGTTTTTT.

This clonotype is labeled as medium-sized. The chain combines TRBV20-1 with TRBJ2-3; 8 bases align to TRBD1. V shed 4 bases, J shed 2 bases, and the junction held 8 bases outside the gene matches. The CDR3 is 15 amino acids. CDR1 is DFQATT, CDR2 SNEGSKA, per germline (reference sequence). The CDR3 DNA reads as TGCAGTGCTATCAGAGGACAGGGTGACACAGATACGCAGTATTTT. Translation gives CSAIRGQGDTDTQYF.

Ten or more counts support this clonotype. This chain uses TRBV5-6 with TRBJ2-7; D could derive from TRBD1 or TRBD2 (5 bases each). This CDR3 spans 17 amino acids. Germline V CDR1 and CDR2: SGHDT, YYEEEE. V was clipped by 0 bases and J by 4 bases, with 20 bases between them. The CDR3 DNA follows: TGTGCCAGCAGCTTGGAGGCTGGGACGTCTGTCGGGTACGAGCAGTACTTC. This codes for CASSLEAGTSVGYEQYF.

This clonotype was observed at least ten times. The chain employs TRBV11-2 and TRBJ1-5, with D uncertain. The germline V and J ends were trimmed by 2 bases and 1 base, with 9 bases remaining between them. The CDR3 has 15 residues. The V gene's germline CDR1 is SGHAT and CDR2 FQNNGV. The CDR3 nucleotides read TGTGCCAGCAGCTTATTATCAGGCAGCAATCAGCCCCAGCATTTT. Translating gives CASSLLSGSNQPQHF.

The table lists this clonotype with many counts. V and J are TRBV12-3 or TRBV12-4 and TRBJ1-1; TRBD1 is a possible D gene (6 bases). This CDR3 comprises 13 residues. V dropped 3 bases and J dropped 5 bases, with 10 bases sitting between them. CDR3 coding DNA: TGTGCCAGCAGTTTCTATGGACAGACTGAAGCTTTCTTT. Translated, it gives CASSFYGQTEAFF.

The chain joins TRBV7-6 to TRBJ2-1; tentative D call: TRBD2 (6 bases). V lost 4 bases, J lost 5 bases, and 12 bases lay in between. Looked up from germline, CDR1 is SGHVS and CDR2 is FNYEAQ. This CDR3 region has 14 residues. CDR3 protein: CASSSSWGDNEQFF. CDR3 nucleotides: TGTGCCAGCAGCTCTAGTTGGGGGGACAATGAGCAGTTCTTC.